These 28 T cell receptor beta chains originate from one sample sequenced in a study of T cell responses to AZD1222 COVID-19 vaccine. TCRdb's table, derived via immunoSEQ multiplex PCR, lists solely in-frame clones and lacks some. The repertoire holds about 15,000 clones, with 88% as singletons. The sample consisted of peripheral blood, taken 28 days after the second AZD1222 dose. The receptors were sampled from an adult who received the AZD1222 COVID-19 vaccine.

V and J are TRBV21-1 and TRBJ1-3; TRBD1, as called in the table, went unchecked against the DNA. TRBV21-1 is designated a pseudogene. There are 16 residues in the CDR3. The CDR3 DNA reads as TGTGCCAGCAGCAAAGTAGACAGTAGCTCTGGAAACACCATATATTTT. It encodes CASSKVDSSSGNTIYF.

This chain connects TRBV4-2 to TRBJ2-7; TRBD2 matches at 9 bases. This CDR3 has 16 residues. The junction had 7 bases not matched to a gene; V was cut back by 2 bases and J by 2 bases. Germline V lookup: CDR1 LGHNA, CDR2 YNFKEQ. The CDR3 sequence is CASSQSGAGGPYEQYF. CDR3 DNA: TGTGCCAGCAGCCAAAGCGGGGCGGGGGGGCCCTACGAGCAGTACTTC.

This CDR3 reads CASSVGQSSGNTIYF. The CDR3 nucleotides read TGTGCCAGCAGCGTAGGCCAAAGCTCTGGAAACACCATATATTTT. The rearrangement joins TRBV9 to TRBJ1-3; D ambiguous. This CDR3 contains 15 residues. V lost 0 bases to trimming and J lost 0 bases, with 7 bases between them. Germline V gives CDR1 SGDLS, CDR2 YYNGEE.

This clone showed up just a few times. The CDR3 protein is CASSLLSSGTGRNEKLFF. The CDR3, as DNA: TGTGCCAGCAGCTTACTATCGAGCGGCACAGGGAGGAATGAAAAACTGTTTTTT. This chain uses TRBV5-4 with TRBJ1-4, with D perhaps TRBD1 (6 bases). The V and J ends lost 2 bases and 5 bases respectively, with 22 bases between them. This CDR3 contains 18 residues. CDR1 is SGHNT and CDR2 is YYREEE in the germline V gene (reference sequence).

This clone has a handful of counts. This chain links TRBV4-3 with TRBJ2-7; D ambiguous. The V end was cut by 4 bases, the J end by 1 base, with 8 bases between. Germline CDR1 is LGHNA and CDR2 is YSLEER. The CDR3 loop spans 13 amino acids. The CDR3 DNA sequence: TGCGCCAGCAGCCTTGACCGATCCTACGAGCAGTACTTC. Translating it yields CASSLDRSYEQYF.

The rearrangement links TRBV7-2 to TRBJ2-7, with TRBD2 identical over 14 bases. The CDR3 sequence is 16 residues long. Losses at the gene ends were 2 bases for V and 9 bases for J; bases not matched to a gene: 9. CDR1 and CDR2 (germline): SGHTA, FQGNSA. This CDR3 reads CASSLPGLAGVRRQYF. CDR3 nucleotides: TGTGCCAGCAGCTTACCGGGACTAGCGGGAGTACGGAGGCAGTACTTC.

In DNA form, the CDR3 reads TGCAGCGTTACCGCGGGGCGGACCTACAATGAGCAGTTCTTC. Its translation: CSVTAGRTYNEQFF. The gene calls are TRBV29-1 and TRBJ2-1, with D possibly being TRBD2 (6 bases). The CDR3 consists of 14 residues. The germline gives CDR1 SQVTM, CDR2 ANQGSEA. The germline V and J ends were trimmed by 5 bases and 2 bases, with 13 bases remaining between them.

The V call is TRBV6-5, the J call TRBJ1-3; no clear D gene. The CDR3 is made up of 14 amino acids. V lost 6 bases to trimming and J lost 0 bases, with 9 bases between them. Germline V gene lookup returns CDR1 MNHEY and CDR2 SVGAGI. Here the CDR3 DNA reads TGTGCCAGCAGGCCCTCCGTCTCTGGAAACACCATATATTTT. This sequence encodes CASRPSVSGNTIYF.

This clone was observed a handful of times. This chain links TRBV2 with TRBJ1-2; D unresolved. The V end lost 6 bases, the J end lost 2 bases, and 16 bases lay between the germline ends. The CDR3 has 15 residues. Looked up from germline, CDR1 is SNHLY and CDR2 is FYNNEI. In DNA form, the CDR3 reads TGTGCCAGCAGCCGATCTCGGGTCCTGAACTATGGCTACACCTTC. Protein sequence: CASSRSRVLNYGYTF.

The chain employs TRBV6-2 or TRBV6-3 and TRBJ1-5; D is unclear. V shed 4 bases and J shed 2 bases, with 12 bases lying between them. The CDR3 runs to 15 residues. CDR1 MNHEY and CDR2 SVGEGT come from the germline V gene. CDR3 sequence: CASSWSQSGNQPQHF. CDR3 nucleotide sequence: TGTGCCAGCAGTTGGAGCCAGAGCGGCAATCAGCCCCAGCATTTT.

This chain uses TRBV3-1 (or the pseudogene TRBV3-2) with TRBJ2-1; 8 bases align to TRBD2. V trimming: 4 bases; J trimming: 10 bases; junction bases outside the gene matches: 12. Germline CDR1 LGHDT, CDR2 YNNKEL (reference sequence). This CDR3 has 15 residues. CDR3 sequence (DNA): TGTGCCAGCAGCCCACTGGCGGGAGGAACAGGAGAGCAGTTCTTC. This translates into CASSPLAGGTGEQFF.

The gene calls are TRBV4-2 and TRBJ2-2; 10 nucleotides align to TRBD2. The CDR3 is made up of 19 amino acids. V lost 0 bases and J lost 5; bases outside the gene matches: 12. Germline assignment: CDR1 LGHNA and CDR2 YNFKEQ. CDR3 sequence (DNA): TGTGCCAGCAGCCAAGAAGCAGCGGGAGGGCCGGCGTGGACCGGGGAGCTGTTTTTT. Translation: CASSQEAAGGPAWTGELFF.

The chain employs TRBV6-4 and TRBJ2-1, with 7 positions matching TRBD1. In germline, CDR1 is MRHNA, CDR2 SNTAGT. The CDR3 has 13 residues. V lost 3 bases and J lost 8; bases outside the gene matches: 4. Written as DNA, the CDR3 is TGTGCCAGCAGTGATCGACAGGGCGATGAGCAGTTCTTC. This translates into CASSDRQGDEQFF.

The CDR3 spells CASSLLAGGPDEQFF. The CDR3 nucleotides read TGTGCCAGCAGCTTACTAGCGGGGGGGCCGGATGAGCAGTTCTTC. The chain is built from TRBV3-1 (or the pseudogene TRBV3-2) and TRBJ2-1, with 13 bases that match TRBD2. Looked up from germline, CDR1 is LGHDT and CDR2 is YNNKEL (reference sequence). Losses at the gene ends were 5 bases for V and 8 bases for J; bases not matched to a gene: 6. The CDR3 length is 15 residues.

The chain links TRBV21-1 to TRBJ1-2. TRBV21-1 is a pseudogene segment. The CDR3 consists of 14 residues. The DNA of the CDR3 is TGTGCCAGCAGCAAGGGGGGACACAACTATGGCTACACCTTC. Translating it yields CASSKGGHNYGYTF.

The rearrangement uses TRBV11-3 and TRBJ1-5, with D maybe TRBD1 (5 bases). V lost 5 bases to trimming and J lost 14 bases, with 13 bases between them. This CDR3 region has 11 residues. The germline gives CDR1 SGHNT, CDR2 YENEEA. The CDR3 protein is CASSPGGGKHF. CDR3 bases: TGTGCCAGCAGCCCTGGGGGGGGTAAGCATTTT.

CDR3 bases: TGTGCCAGCAGCTTAGTGGTAGGGACCCCTTCCTATGGCTACACCTTC. It yields the protein CASSLVVGTPSYGYTF. This chain joins TRBV7-2 and TRBJ1-2; a possible D gene is TRBD1 (5 bases). Germline values: CDR1 SGHTA, CDR2 FQGNSA. The CDR3 totals 16 residues. Deletions cut 1 base from V and 4 bases from J, with 16 bases between.

The rearrangement links TRBV7-8 to TRBJ1-5; D gene ambiguous. Germline loops: CDR1 SGHVS, CDR2 FQNEAQ. The V end lost 5 bases, the J end lost 4 bases, and 6 bases lay between the germline ends. CDR3 length: 12 amino acids. The DNA of the CDR3 is TGTGCCAGCAGCCCGAGGAATCAGCCCCAGCATTTT. It encodes CASSPRNQPQHF.

CDR3 nucleotides: TGTGCCAGCAGTGAAGAGGGGTCAGACTATGGCTACACCTTC. Residues: CASSEEGSDYGYTF. This rearrangement joins TRBV6-1 to TRBJ1-2; TRBD1 is a possible D gene (5 bases). Germline V lookup: CDR1 MNHNS, CDR2 SASEGT. The CDR3 length is 14 residues. The V end lost 1 base, the J end lost 3 bases, and 9 bases lay between the germline ends.

The chain links TRBV4-1 to TRBJ2-7; 9 bases are shared with TRBD2. V shed 0 bases, J shed 3 bases, and the junction held 6 bases outside the gene matches. The CDR3 has 16 amino acids. Per the germline V gene, CDR1 is MGHRA and CDR2 is YSYEKL. The CDR3 sequence: CASSQDKAGGIYEQYF. CDR3 coding DNA: TGCGCCAGCAGCCAAGATAAAGCGGGAGGAATCTACGAGCAGTACTTC.

The chain is built from TRBV11-1 and TRBJ2-1; 10 bases fit TRBD1. With 3 bases clipped from V and 6 bases from J, the junction kept 2 bases outside the gene matches. CDR3 length equals 14 residues. Germline values: CDR1 SGHAT, CDR2 FQDESV (reference sequence). The CDR3: CASSLDRGVNEQFF. The CDR3 DNA sequence: TGTGCCAGCAGCTTGGACAGGGGGGTCAATGAGCAGTTCTTC.

The chain combines TRBV6-5 with TRBJ1-1, with unresolved D. CDR1 is MNHEY and CDR2 is SVGAGI in the germline V gene. There are 13 residues in the CDR3. With 5 bases removed from V and 2 bases from J, the gap between germline ends came to 9 bases. CDR3 sequence: CASSPPYNTEAFF. The CDR3 bases are TGTGCCAGCAGTCCCCCTTATAACACTGAAGCTTTCTTT.

The chain is built from TRBV2 and TRBJ1-2; the D gene is possibly TRBD1 (5 bases). The CDR3 length is 12 residues. Germline-derived CDR1 and CDR2 are SNHLY and FYNNEI. The V end was cut by 7 bases, the J end by 4 bases, with 10 bases between. CDR3: CASNRDGYGYTF. The CDR3 DNA follows: TGTGCCAGCAATAGGGACGGCTATGGCTACACCTTC.

The chain carries TRBV28 and TRBJ2-1; 10 bases match TRBD2. Trimming took 6 bases from V and 8 from J; bases not matched to a gene: 13. The CDR3 extends over 16 amino acids. Germline V gives CDR1 MDHEN, CDR2 SYDVKM. The CDR3 DNA is TGTGCCAGCAGACCCTCCATTAGCGGGAGGTCGGATGAGCAGTTCTTC. Encoded protein: CASRPSISGRSDEQFF.

The V call is TRBV28, the J call TRBJ1-4, with D perhaps TRBD1 (5 bases). V was shortened by 6 bases and J by 7 bases, with 15 bases between the two germline ends. The germline V gene has CDR1 MDHEN and CDR2 SYDVKM. CDR3 length: 14 residues. CDR3 DNA sequence: TGTGCCAGCAGCCAAGGGGACGGGGTTGAAAAACTGTTTTTT. Translation: CASSQGDGVEKLFF.

The chain uses TRBV15 and TRBJ1-3, with a tentative D call TRBD1 (6 bases). CDR1 LNHNV and CDR2 YYDKDF come from the germline V gene (reference sequence). V lost 1 base and J lost 0, with 16 bases in between. This CDR3 has 18 residues. The CDR3 region is CATSRGPSGALSGNTIYF. The CDR3 DNA is TGTGCCACCAGCAGAGGGCCCTCAGGGGCGCTCTCTGGAAACACCATATATTTT.

The rearrangement links TRBV13 to TRBJ1-6; D not resolved. There are 14 residues in the CDR3. The V end was cut by 0 bases, the J end by 7 bases, with 7 bases between. CDR1 is PRHDT, CDR2 FYEKMQ, per germline (reference sequence). CDR3 coding DNA: TGTGCCAGCAGCTTAGGACGGGCGAATTCACCCCTCCACTTT. Its translation is CASSLGRANSPLHF.

The chain is built from TRBV28 and TRBJ1-2; D ambiguous. The CDR3 runs to 13 residues. From germline, CDR1 is MDHEN and CDR2 SYDVKM. Deletions cut 6 bases from V and 7 bases from J, with 15 bases between. The CDR3 loop is CASSPGGLGGYTF. The CDR3 coding sequence is TGTGCCAGCAGCCCGGGCGGCCTCGGTGGCTACACCTTC.